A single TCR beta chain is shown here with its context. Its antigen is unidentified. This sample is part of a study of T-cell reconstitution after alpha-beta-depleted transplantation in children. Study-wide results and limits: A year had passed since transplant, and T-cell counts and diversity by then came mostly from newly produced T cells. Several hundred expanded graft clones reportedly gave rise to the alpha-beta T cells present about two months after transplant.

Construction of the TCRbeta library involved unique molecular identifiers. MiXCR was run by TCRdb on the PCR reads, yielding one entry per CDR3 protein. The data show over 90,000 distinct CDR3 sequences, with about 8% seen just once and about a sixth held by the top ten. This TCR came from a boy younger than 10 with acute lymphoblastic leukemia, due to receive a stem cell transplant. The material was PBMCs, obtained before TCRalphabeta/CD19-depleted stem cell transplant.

The CDR3 sequence is CSARPDTDTQYF. The CDR3 DNA follows: TGCAGTGCTAGACCCGATACAGATACGCAGTATTTT. V is TRBV20-1 and J is TRBJ2-3; D call uncertain. The CDR3 sequence is 12 residues long. Germline V lookup: CDR1 DFQATT, CDR2 SNEGSKA (reference sequence). V was cut by 2 bases and J by 3 bases, with 6 bases left in between.